This record covers a single T cell receptor beta chain. The sample originates from a study of brain T cells in children with intractable seizures. Time point in this sample: blood from clinic visit 5 months post-surgery; TSC patient then seizure free. Only cases whose brain tissue showed the highest T cell transcript signatures were sequenced. Some clones are missing from TCRdb's copy, which holds only in-frame ones; the method was immunoSEQ multiplex PCR. The repertoire has hundreds of thousands of clones, about 94% of them found once; the top ten carry about 6%. The CDR3 spans 13 residues. V was clipped by 6 bases and J by 2 bases; unmatched bases: 4. Germline V gives CDR1 MGHRA, CDR2 YSYEKL.

The sample in question was peripheral blood, obtained roughly 5 months after surgery. The origin of this receptor is a boy in the first two years of life with tuberous sclerosis and intractable seizures. This sequence joins TRBV4-1 and TRBJ2-7, with 7 positions matching TRBD1. In DNA, the CDR3 is TGCGCCAGCAGATCGACAGGGACCTACGAGCAGTACTTC. It yields the protein CASRSTGTYEQYF.